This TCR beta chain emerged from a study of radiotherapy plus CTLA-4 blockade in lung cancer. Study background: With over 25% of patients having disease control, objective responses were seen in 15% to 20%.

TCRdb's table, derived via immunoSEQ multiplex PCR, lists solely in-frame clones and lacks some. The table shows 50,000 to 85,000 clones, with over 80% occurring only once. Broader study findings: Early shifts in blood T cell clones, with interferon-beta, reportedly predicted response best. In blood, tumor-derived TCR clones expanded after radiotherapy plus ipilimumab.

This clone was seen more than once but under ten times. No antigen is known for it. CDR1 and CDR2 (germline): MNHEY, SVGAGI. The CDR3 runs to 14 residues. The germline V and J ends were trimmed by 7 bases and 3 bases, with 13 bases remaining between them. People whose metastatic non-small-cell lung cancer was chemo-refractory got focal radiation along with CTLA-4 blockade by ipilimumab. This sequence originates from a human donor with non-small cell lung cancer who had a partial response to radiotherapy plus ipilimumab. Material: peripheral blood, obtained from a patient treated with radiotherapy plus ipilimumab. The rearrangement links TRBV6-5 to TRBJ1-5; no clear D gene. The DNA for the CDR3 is TGTGCCAGCAATGACGGAGGGATCAATCAGCCCCAGCATTTT. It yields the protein CASNDGGINQPQHF.